The clone carrying this T cell receptor beta chain came up a few times. Its antigen is not known. The repertoire was sequenced with immunoSEQ multiplex PCR; TCRdb's copy has only in-frame clones and lacks some. This sample has 15,000 or so clones, with about 75% found just once. Anyone with autoimmune disease history or systemic immunosuppression was excluded. CDR3 length: 13 amino acids. The V end lost 10 bases, the J end lost 2 bases, and 14 bases lay between the germline ends. In germline, CDR1 is WNHNN, CDR2 SYGVQD (reference sequence). This sample was taken from a study of OX40 agonist ivuxolimab in advanced cancers. Study summary: Every patient in dose escalation had hepatocellular carcinoma, melanoma, renal cell or head and neck cancer. Study observations and caveats: The mean number of expanded clones was higher in CD8+ T cells than in CD4+. Clonal expansion among partial responders at 0.1-3.0 mg/kg ranked near the lowest.

This sample comprised CD4+ or CD8+ T cells sorted from blood, obtained in a trial of the OX40 agonist ivuxolimab. The chain links TRBV10-1 to TRBJ1-1, with a tentative D call TRBD1 (5 bases). The receptor comes from an adult with an advanced solid tumor such as melanoma, head and neck, liver or kidney cancer. For the CDR3, the DNA is TGCGCCACCTCGACAGCTCACAACACTGAAGCTTTCTTT. Its protein is CATSTAHNTEAFF.